This TCR beta chain was captured in a study of T cells after yellow fever vaccination. 5'RACE template switching added a universal primer site and UMIs to TCR cDNA. Via MiXCR, TCRdb re-called the 5' RACE reads, giving one row per CDR3 protein. The sample lists roughly 120,000 distinct CDR3 sequences; around 7.4% were seen once. Germline assignment: CDR1 SQVTM and CDR2 ANQGSEA. Trimming removed 4 bases at V and 2 bases at J, with 9 bases between. This CDR3 is 14 amino acids long. In regard to this clonotype: Antigen specificity is unknown.

Overall study results and limits: The secondary response was weaker but peaked faster, day 5 versus 15. Post-booster samples contained most primary-vaccination clones (approximately 97% CD4, around 90% CD8). Bulk-population clonotypes that are abundant could appear as contaminants in FACS-sorted repertoires.

This receptor was identified in a man in his late teens or twenties who received the YFV17D yellow fever vaccine. The V and J genes are TRBV29-1 and TRBJ2-6, with no clear D. This specimen was CD4+ T cells sorted from PBMCs, taken more than 8 days after the first yellow fever vaccination. The CDR3 bases are TGCAGCGTTGCACAGCTTACTGGGGCCAACGTCCTGACTTTC. Its protein product is CSVAQLTGANVLTF.